The rows below give T cell receptor beta chains drawn from one sample of a study of OX40 agonist ivuxolimab in advanced cancers. The protocol was immunoSEQ multiplex PCR, while the TCRdb copy is restricted to in-frame clones and leaves out a portion. The repertoire holds 12,000 to 15,000 clones, with 80% as singletons. The starting material was CD4+ or CD8+ T cells sorted from blood, obtained in a trial of the OX40 agonist ivuxolimab. Receptors were obtained from an adult with an advanced solid tumor such as melanoma, head and neck, liver or kidney cancer. Each CDR3 is given with its conserved first and last residue. Each record gives: clone size, J gene, V gene, D gene, CDR3 DNA, CDR3 protein. D genes are given only for firm matches. Size is stated for part of the rows, as once, few or many counts, or as a class when the clone is expanded.

NA,TRBJ2-5,TRBV29-1,NA,TGCAGCGTTGTAGGGAATGAATTACCCCAGTACTTC,CSVVGNELPQYF
NA,TRBJ2-2,TRBV9,NA,TGTGCCAGCGCAGGGGGCGGGGGCTCGAACACCGGGGAGCTGTTTTTT,CASAGGGGSNTGELFF
few,TRBJ1-5,TRBV15,NA,TGTGCCACCAGCAGAGATCAGGGTCCCGGTCAGCCCCAGCATTTT,CATSRDQGPGQPQHF
NA,TRBJ2-5,TRBV7-9,TRBD1,TGTGCCAGCAGCTCCGCCGTGGACAGGGGGCGAGAGACCCAGTACTTC,CASSSAVDRGRETQYF
once,TRBJ2-7,TRBV11-2,NA,TGTGCCAGCAGTCACGGCCGCCCTGGCGGGGTCTCCTACGAGCAGTACTTC,CASSHGRPGGVSYEQYF
NA,TRBJ2-1,TRBV20-1,NA,TGCAGTGCTAATACCTACAATGAGCAGTTCTTC,CSANTYNEQFF
NA,TRBJ2-1,TRBV6-5,TRBD2,TGTGCCAGCAGTTACTCTAGACTAGCGGGAGCCAATGAGCAGTTCTTC,CASSYSRLAGANEQFF
NA,TRBJ1-2,TRBV5-4,TRBD1,TGTGCCAGCAGCTACTACAGGGGGCAGAGGGGCTACACCTTC,CASSYYRGQRGYTF
NA,TRBJ2-1,TRBV2,TRBD2,TGTGCCAGCAGGGGACTAGCGGGGCACAATGAGCAGTTCTTC,CASRGLAGHNEQFF
NA,TRBJ2-5,TRBV28,TRBD1,TGTGCCAGCAGTCAAACCCCGGGACAGGGGGAGACCCAGTACTTC,CASSQTPGQGETQYF
NA,TRBJ2-7,TRBV11-2,NA,TGTGCCAGCAGCTTAGCCAGCTCTTACGAGCAGTACTTC,CASSLASSYEQYF
NA,TRBJ1-1,TRBV30,NA,TGTGCCTGGAGTAAGGTTGAAAACACTGAAGCTTTCTTT,CAWSKVENTEAFF
once,TRBJ2-1,TRBV4-1,NA,TGCGCCAGCAGTTTCGGACGTGGTGAGCAGTTCTTC,CASSFGRGEQFF
NA,TRBJ2-7,TRBV4-1,NA,TGCGCCAGCAGCCAAGAATCCCTAGCGCGCTACGAGCAGTACTTC,CASSQESLARYEQYF
NA,TRBJ2-7,TRBV28,NA,TGTGCCAGCAGTTCTAGGGATTCTTCCTACGAGCAGTACTTC,CASSSRDSSYEQYF
many,TRBJ2-7,TRBV7-9,NA,TGTGCCAGCAGGAATAACTACGAGCAGTACTTC,CASRNNYEQYF
NA,TRBJ2-7,TRBV28,TRBD1,TGTGCCAGCAGTTCTCCGGGACAGGGGGTCTACGAGCAGTACTTC,CASSSPGQGVYEQYF
NA,TRBJ2-1,TRBV4-1,TRBD2,TGCGCCAGCAGCCAAGCTCCCCTAGCGGGAGTCGGCAATGAGCAGTTCTTC,CASSQAPLAGVGNEQFF
NA,TRBJ2-7,TRBV13,NA,TGTGCCAGCAGCCCGAGACCCTCCGGGACTTCATCCTACGAGCAGTACTTC,CASSPRPSGTSSYEQYF
NA,TRBJ2-5,TRBV15,NA,TGTGCCACCAATCGGTATCACCAAGAGACCCAGTACTTC,CATNRYHQETQYF
NA,TRBJ2-3,TRBV28,TRBD2,TGTGCCAGCAGTCCCAGCCGGGAGGAGCGGTCAGATACGCAGTATTTT,CASSPSREERSDTQYF
many,TRBJ1-2,TRBV6-5,TRBD1,TGTGCCAGCAGTTTGGTCACCGGGACAGGATCCTATGGCTACACCTTC,CASSLVTGTGSYGYTF
NA,TRBJ2-5,TRBV5-1,TRBD1,TGCGCCAGCAGCCAGGACAGGGGGCGGCAAGAGACCCAGTACTTC,CASSQDRGRQETQYF
NA,TRBJ2-7,TRBV7-9,NA,TGTGCCAGCAGCGGAGCGTGGCAGCGACAGTACGAGCAGTACTTC,CASSGAWQRQYEQYF
medium-sized,TRBJ1-3,TRBV7-8,NA,TGTGCCAGCAGCTTAGGAGGGTGGAACACCATATATTTT,CASSLGGWNTIYF
NA,TRBJ1-5,TRBV5-4,TRBD1,TGTGCCAGCAGTCTAGGGGGCGCTGAGCAGCCCCAGCATTTT,CASSLGGAEQPQHF